Listed below are T cell receptor beta chains from one sample, sequenced in a study of T cell responses to AZD1222 COVID-19 vaccine. Assay used: immunoSEQ multiplex PCR; TCRdb lists only in-frame clones, some missing. This table has roughly 190,000 clones, roughly 92% appearing once. The material was peripheral blood, obtained 28 days after the second AZD1222 dose. The receptors were sampled from an adult who received the AZD1222 COVID-19 vaccine. Both conserved end residues are part of each CDR3. D genes are given only for firm matches. Some rows mark clone size as missing; the rest say once, few, many or name a class of expanded clone.

CDR3 length	V gene	clone size	J gene	D gene	CDR3 DNA	CDR3 protein
16	TRBV6-5	-	TRBJ2-1	TRBD2	TGTGCCAGCAGTTACTCGAGGAGCGGGAGTATTAATGAGCAGTTCTTC	CASSYSRSGSINEQFF
14	TRBV29-1	-	TRBJ1-2	-	TGCAGCGTTGAAAGCTGGGGAGGGGGCTATGGCTACACCTTC	CSVESWGGGYGYTF
15	TRBV11-2	once	TRBJ1-1	-	TGTGCCAGCAGCTTAGATCATATAGGAGGCACTGAAGCTTTCTTT	CASSLDHIGGTEAFF
17	TRBV4-1	-	TRBJ1-4	-	TGCGCCAGCAGCCAAGGGGGGTTCCTTGCAACTAATGAAAAACTGTTTTTT	CASSQGGFLATNEKLFF
15	TRBV19	-	TRBJ1-4	-	TGTGCCAGTAGCGAGAGGACGGACGTTAATGAAAAACTGTTTTTT	CASSERTDVNEKLFF
13	TRBV6-5	-	TRBJ1-1	-	TGTGCCAGCAGTTATACGGGGTCTCCGAAAGCTTTCTTT	CASSYTGSPKAFF
14	TRBV5-4	-	TRBJ2-1	-	TGTGCCAGCAGCTTGGTGGGGGGGCGGAATGAGCAGTTCTTC	CASSLVGGRNEQFF
14	TRBV5-6	-	TRBJ2-7	-	TGTGCCAGCAGCTTGAGGCGACAGTCCTACGAGCAGTACTTC	CASSLRRQSYEQYF
16	TRBV19	-	TRBJ2-3	TRBD1	TGTGCCAGTAGTTCCCGCCGGACAGGTAGCACAGATACGCAGTATTTT	CASSSRRTGSTDTQYF
15	TRBV5-1	-	TRBJ2-2	TRBD1	TGCGCCAGCAGCAGGACAGGGGAGGTCACCGGGGAGCTGTTTTTT	CASSRTGEVTGELFF
15	TRBV9	-	TRBJ1-4	TRBD1	TGTGCCAGCAGCGTGGTCGGGACAGATAATGAAAAACTGTTTTTT	CASSVVGTDNEKLFF
13	TRBV10-2	-	TRBJ2-7	TRBD1	TGCGCCAGCGCCGAGACAGGGCCCTACGAGCAGTACTTC	CASAETGPYEQYF
13	TRBV10-1	once	TRBJ1-2	TRBD1	TGCGCCAGCAGTGCGACAGGGAACTATGGCTACACCTTC	CASSATGNYGYTF
14	TRBV29-1	few	TRBJ2-7	TRBD1	TGCAGCGTGCTAGGGGACAGGGGATCCTACGAGCAGTACTTC	CSVLGDRGSYEQYF
15	TRBV5-5	-	TRBJ1-5	-	TGTGCCAGCAGCTTGGTATGGGACAGCAATCAGCCCCAGCATTTT	CASSLVWDSNQPQHF
15	TRBV4-2	-	TRBJ2-7	TRBD2	TGTGCCACCGCTAGCGGGACTAAACTTACCTACGAGCAGTACTTC	CATASGTKLTYEQYF
16	TRBV12-5	once	TRBJ2-3	TRBD2	TGTGCTAGTGGTTTCTCGGGACTAGCGGGCACAGATACGCAGTATTTT	CASGFSGLAGTDTQYF